This TCR beta chain appears in the sequencing data of a study of a mutant IDH1 vaccine in newly diagnosed glioma. Turning to the study itself: Most patients had radiochemotherapy with temozolomide before enrollment; others had one alone.

The time point denotes: baseline, week 1 (first vaccination visit). Indicated treatment: pre-vaccination baseline after standard-of-care therapy. Repertoires were generated with immunoSEQ multiplex PCR, while TCRdb's copy carries only in-frame clones and drops some. Of tens of thousands of clones listed, less than 85% are singletons. CDR3 size: 14 residues. Germline V gene data show CDR1 as MNHNS and CDR2 as SASEGT. V was trimmed by 4 bases and J by 2 bases, leaving 9 bases between them. The sequence came from a man aged 50-59 years with glioma. The sample consisted of PBMCs, taken from a glioma patient treated with radiotherapy, temozolomide or both. V gene TRBV6-1 combines with J gene TRBJ1-5, with TRBD1 as a possible D gene (6 bases). In DNA form, the CDR3 reads TGTGCCAGCAGTGCCCGGACAGGCAATCAGCCCCAGCATTTT. Amino acids: CASSARTGNQPQHF.